The 10 T cell receptor beta chains given below trace back to one sample, sequenced in a study of blood T cell repertoires in COVID-19 (dated by TCRdb to 2018 to 2021). The library was prepared using the immunoSEQ multiplex PCR assay. This is the immuneACCESS table as TCRdb keeps it, with only in-frame sequences that have V and J called. A part of the clones is gone; compared with another copy, unresolved V genes explain less than half, and the rest is unexplained. Within this sample are around 330,000 clones, with more than 70% of them counted one time only. The ten largest make up approximately 1.6% of the sample. Sequencing was carried out using peripheral blood. All receptors derive from a woman between 25 and 40 years old with COVID-19, enrolled during active disease.

The chain has TRBV7-9 and TRBJ1-1; TRBD1 agrees at 8 bases. There are 13 residues in the CDR3. The V segment lost 4 bases and the J segment 5 bases; nucleotides outside the gene matches: 3. From germline, CDR1 is SEHNR and CDR2 FQNEAQ (reference sequence). CDR3 loop: CASSSRTGTEAFF. The CDR3 DNA follows: TGTGCCAGCAGCTCCCGGACAGGGACTGAAGCTTTCTTT. The full variable domain, completed using reference TRBV7-9 and TRBJ1-1, is DTGVSQNPRHKITKRGQNVTFRCDPISEHNRLYWYRQTLGQGPEFLTYFQNEAQLEKSRLLSDRFSAERPKGSFSTLEIQRTEQGDSAMYLCASSSRTGTEAFFGQGTRLTVV.

The V and J genes are TRBV21-1 and TRBJ2-7; the table's D call, TRBD2, was not checked against the DNA. TRBV21-1 is a recognized pseudogene. This CDR3 region has 13 residues. CDR3 residues: CASSTIDSYEQYF. The CDR3 coding sequence is TGTGCCAGCAGCACTATCGACTCCTACGAGCAGTACTTC.

J is TRBJ2-7 and V is TRBV7-9, with 10 bases fitting TRBD1. This CDR3 region has 15 residues. Germline values: CDR1 SEHNR, CDR2 FQNEAQ (reference sequence). Losses at the gene ends were 4 bases for V and 2 bases for J; bases not matched to a gene: 5. CDR3 nucleotides: TGTGCCAGCAGCTCCGGGACAGGGGTCACCTACGAGCAGTACTTC. Its translation: CASSSGTGVTYEQYF. The full variable domain, with the rest looked up from reference TRBV7-9 and TRBJ2-7, is DTGVSQNPRHKITKRGQNVTFRCDPISEHNRLYWYRQTLGQGPEFLTYFQNEAQLEKSRLLSDRFSAERPKGSFSTLEIQRTEQGDSAMYLCASSSGTGVTYEQYFGPGTRLTVT.

The V call is TRBV18, the J call TRBJ2-4; perhaps TRBD1 as D (5 bases). The CDR3 totals 15 residues. Trimming cost V 0 bases and J 1 base, with 7 bases left between them. Germline V gene sequence: CDR1 KGHSH, CDR2 LQKENI. CDR3 loop: CASSPPSGAKNIQYF. Written as DNA, the CDR3 is TGTGCCAGCTCACCACCCTCAGGGGCCAAAAACATTCAGTACTTC.

CDR3 protein: CASSLVGQGHQPQHF. The CDR3 DNA follows: TGTGCCAGCAGCTTGGTTGGACAGGGCCACCAGCCCCAGCATTTT. This chain connects TRBV5-6 to TRBJ1-5; the match to TRBD1 covers 8 bases. Germline lookup yields CDR1 SGHDT and CDR2 YYEEEE. The CDR3 extends over 15 amino acids. Trimming cost V 0 bases and J 7 bases; bases outside gene matches: 6.

This clone was detected once. The J gene is TRBJ2-2, the V gene TRBV5-1, with D perhaps matching TRBD2 (6 bases). CDR3 length: 16 residues. Trimming cost V 4 bases and J 0 bases, with 13 bases left between them. Germline CDR1 SGHRS, CDR2 YFSETQ. The CDR3 sequence: CASSVSAGTNTGELFF. The CDR3 DNA is TGCGCCAGCAGCGTGAGTGCGGGGACGAACACCGGGGAGCTGTTTTTT.

The chain has TRBV29-1 and TRBJ2-3, with 10 bases fitting TRBD2. Germline CDR1 reads SQVTM; CDR2 reads ANQGSEA. This CDR3 has 15 residues. Germline trimming cut 4 bases from V and 0 bases from J; bases unmatched to any gene: 4. The CDR3: CSVVSGGYSTDTQYF. The CDR3 nucleotides read TGCAGCGTTGTTAGCGGGGGGTACAGCACAGATACGCAGTATTTT.

The DNA of the CDR3 is TGTGCCAGCAGCCAAGCCGGGGGAGCCAACGTCCTGACTTTC. It is translated as CASSQAGGANVLTF. The chain has TRBV3-1 (or the pseudogene TRBV3-2) and TRBJ2-6; weak D call: TRBD2 (6 bases). V shed 1 base and J shed 7 bases, with 8 bases lying between them. Germline V gene lookup returns CDR1 LGHDT and CDR2 YNNKEL (reference sequence). The CDR3 consists of 14 residues.

The genes are TRBV6-4 and TRBJ2-1; TRBD2 is a possible D gene (6 bases). V lost 3 bases, J lost 15 bases, and 21 bases lay in between. Germline values: CDR1 MRHNA, CDR2 SNTAGT. This CDR3 contains 14 residues. The CDR3 is CASSEGWRGGRLFF. The CDR3, as DNA: TGTGCCAGCAGTGAGGGGTGGAGGGGCGGTCGTCTGTTCTTC.

This clone was found a few times. This chain uses TRBV7-9 with TRBJ1-1, with no clear D. CDR1 and CDR2 (germline): SEHNR, FQNEAQ (reference sequence). This CDR3 has 13 residues. V dropped 7 bases and J dropped 0 bases, with 9 bases sitting between them. For the CDR3, the DNA is TGTGCCAGCATGTCACTCGTGAACACTGAAGCTTTCTTT. The encoded protein is CASMSLVNTEAFF. Filled out from reference TRBV7-9 and TRBJ1-1, the complete variable domain reads DTGVSQNPRHKITKRGQNVTFRCDPISEHNRLYWYRQTLGQGPEFLTYFQNEAQLEKSRLLSDRFSAERPKGSFSTLEIQRTEQGDSAMYLCASMSLVNTEAFFGQGTRLTVV.